The 27 T cell receptor beta chains given below trace back to one sample, sequenced in a study of CD8 T cells in Susac syndrome. The authors reverse transcribed roughly 0.5 to 1 ug RNA with random hexamers. TCRdb reanalysed the immunoSEQ multiplex PCR reads using MiXCR and keeps one entry per CDR3 protein. The table lists about 110,000 distinct CDR3 sequences, roughly 97% of them singletons. The sample taken for sequencing was CD4+ T cells from PBMCs. These receptors were obtained from a human donor in good health.

This clonotype was recorded once. The rearrangement uses TRBV18 and TRBJ2-6; TRBD1 matches 12 bases. CDR1 is KGHSH and CDR2 is LQKENI in the germline V gene. The CDR3 totals 18 residues. Losses at the gene ends were 3 bases for V and 4 bases for J; bases not matched to a gene: 7. The CDR3 DNA is TGTGCCAGCTCACCGGTGGGACAGGGGGCGACGGGGGCCAACGTCCTGACTTTC. This gives the protein CASSPVGQGATGANVLTF.

V gene TRBV10-3 combines with J gene TRBJ1-1; D is possibly TRBD1 (5 bases). The CDR3 totals 12 residues. V was shortened by 4 bases and J by 14 bases, with 17 bases between the two germline ends. In germline, CDR1 is ENHRY, CDR2 SYGVKD. CDR3 sequence: CAISGGTDGGFF. In DNA, the CDR3 is TGTGCCATCAGTGGGGGGACTGACGGAGGGTTCTTT.

This chain joins TRBV4-1 and TRBJ2-5, with 8 bases lining up with TRBD1. V dropped 2 bases and J dropped 9; count of bases not matched to a gene: 5. Looked up from germline, CDR1 is MGHRA and CDR2 is YSYEKL. The CDR3 extends over 13 amino acids. Written as DNA, the CDR3 is TGCGCCAGCAGCCAATACAGGGGGTTGGCCCAGTACTTC. This sequence encodes CASSQYRGLAQYF.

The chain is built from TRBV5-1 and TRBJ2-7, with D possibly matching TRBD1 (5 bases). CDR1 and CDR2 (germline): SGHRS, YFSETQ. The CDR3 covers 15 residues. V dropped 4 bases and J dropped 1 base, with 15 bases sitting between them. CDR3 in DNA: TGCGCCAGCAGCGTTGGGCAGGGAAGATCCTACGAGCAGTACTTC. It codes for CASSVGQGRSYEQYF.

The chain carries TRBV20-1 and TRBJ2-1; D gene unclear. The CDR3 length is 17 residues. The V end lost 1 base, the J end lost 3 bases, and 19 bases lay between the germline ends. Germline assignment: CDR1 DFQATT and CDR2 SNEGSKA (reference sequence). The CDR3 loop reads CSARGGMAQSYYNEQFF. As DNA, the CDR3 is TGCAGTGCTAGAGGGGGAATGGCGCAGTCCTACTACAATGAGCAGTTCTTC.

V usage is TRBV29-1 and J usage is TRBJ1-2; a possible D gene is TRBD1 (6 bases). The germline V and J ends were trimmed by 2 bases and 0 bases, with 16 bases remaining between them. This CDR3 has 16 residues. CDR1 and CDR2 (germline): SQVTM, ANQGSEA. Here the CDR3 reads CSVESSTGFPNYGYTF. The CDR3 DNA sequence: TGCAGCGTTGAATCTTCGACAGGTTTTCCTAACTATGGCTACACCTTC. The full variable domain, with the rest looked up from reference TRBV29-1 and TRBJ1-2, is SAVISQKPSRDICQRGTSLTIQCQVDSQVTMMFWYRQQPGQSLTLIATANQGSEATYESGFVIDKFPISRPNLTFSTLTVSNMSPEDSSIYLCSVESSTGFPNYGYTFGSGTRLTVV.

J is TRBJ2-3 and V is TRBV5-1; 8 nucleotides agree with TRBD2. CDR3 length equals 17 residues. Germline V lookup: CDR1 SGHRS, CDR2 YFSETQ. After removal of 0 bases from V and 0 bases from J, the junction contained 6 bases not matched to a gene. CDR3 sequence (DNA): TGCGCCAGCAGCTTGGAGGGGACTAGTTCTAGCACAGATACGCAGTATTTT. Its translation is CASSLEGTSSSTDTQYF.

The chain employs TRBV15 and TRBJ1-4; D may be TRBD1 (5 bases). CDR3 size: 15 residues. V lost 4 bases and J lost 8, with 17 bases in between. Looked up from germline, CDR1 is LNHNV and CDR2 is YYDKDF (reference sequence). The CDR3 region has the DNA TGTGCCACCAGCACCTATCGCGGGGGGATCGAAAAACTGTTTTTT. Amino acid sequence: CATSTYRGGIEKLFF.

Here the CDR3 reads CASSRQGADDIQYF. The CDR3 coding sequence is TGTGCCAGCAGCCGACAGGGTGCGGATGACATTCAGTACTTC. The rearrangement links TRBV7-2 to TRBJ2-4, with 7 bases fitting TRBD1. V was pared by 5 bases and J by 8 bases, with 9 bases of the junction left unmatched. CDR1 is SGHTA, CDR2 FQGNSA, per germline. This CDR3 is 14 amino acids long.

The gene calls are TRBV9 and TRBJ2-5; tentatively, D is TRBD2 (7 bases). The CDR3 sequence is 14 residues long. With 0 bases removed from V and 5 bases from J, the gap between germline ends came to 11 bases. Germline CDR1 and CDR2: SGDLS and YYNGEE. CDR3 in amino acids: CASSVAGGGETQYF. In DNA, the CDR3 is TGTGCCAGCAGCGTAGCGGGGGGCGGTGAGACCCAGTACTTC.

The sample holds a few counts of this clonotype. V usage is TRBV5-6 and J usage is TRBJ1-5; D ambiguous. CDR3 size: 14 residues. Germline lookup yields CDR1 SGHDT and CDR2 YYEEEE. The ends were cut back, 0 bases at V and 3 bases at J, with 7 bases in the middle. CDR3 DNA sequence: TGTGCCAGCAGCTTGGGGCAGCTCAATCAGCCCCAGCATTTT. Residues: CASSLGQLNQPQHF.

The V and J genes are TRBV25-1 and TRBJ2-7, with D possibly TRBD1 on 5 matching bases. The CDR3 sequence is 14 residues long. Deletions cut 1 base from V and 2 bases from J, with 9 bases between. Germline-derived CDR1 and CDR2 are MGHDK and SYGVNS. The CDR3 sequence: CASSELTDTYEQYF. DNA of the CDR3: TGTGCCAGCAGTGAATTAACGGACACCTACGAGCAGTACTTC.

The genes are TRBV23-1 and TRBJ2-5; no firm D call. TRBV23-1 is labeled an ORF, and its function is uncertain. CDR3 size: 14 residues. The ends were cut back, 0 bases at V and 3 bases at J, with 8 bases in the middle. The DNA of the CDR3 is TGCGCCAGCAGTCAATCTGGTAGTAAAGAGACCCAGTACTTC. Translated: CASSQSGSKETQYF.

This chain joins TRBV18 and TRBJ2-7; TRBD2 matches 9 bases. This CDR3 is built from 14 residues. From germline, CDR1 is KGHSH and CDR2 LQKENI. With V trimmed by 2 bases and J by 2 bases, 1 base remained unmatched. As DNA, the CDR3 is TGTGCCAGCTCACCAAGGACTAGCGCCTACGAGCAGTACTTC. Encoded protein: CASSPRTSAYEQYF.

The rearrangement joins TRBV3-1 to TRBJ2-1; TRBD2 matches 13 bases. V lost 4 bases and J lost 6; bases outside the gene matches: 9. The CDR3 sequence is 17 residues long. The germline V gene encodes CDR1 LGHDT and CDR2 YNNKEL (reference sequence). This CDR3 is CASSPGLAGVKSNEQFF. The CDR3, as DNA: TGTGCCAGCAGCCCCGGACTAGCGGGAGTGAAGAGCAATGAGCAGTTCTTC.

Regarding this clonotype: Its ends do not fully match the called genes, so a read error is possible. The chain couples TRBV7-7 to TRBJ2-1, with 9 bases fitting TRBD2. This CDR3 has 15 amino acids. Germline-derived CDR1 and CDR2 are SSHAT and FNYEAQ (reference sequence). The CDR3 DNA sequence: TGTGCTAGCAGCATCACTAGCGGGCCTTACAATGAGCAGTTCTTC. It yields the protein CASSITSGPYNEQFF.

This clonotype was detected once. CDR3 region: CSVLSTGSYEQYF. Here the CDR3 DNA reads TGCAGCGTATTATCCACGGGCTCCTACGAGCAGTACTTC. V and J are TRBV29-1 and TRBJ2-7; D is unresolved. Germline values: CDR1 SQVTM, CDR2 ANQGSEA. The CDR3 is made up of 13 amino acids. V gave up 6 bases and J gave up 0 bases, with 12 bases separating them.

V is TRBV6-6 and J is TRBJ2-6, with a possible D match to TRBD1 (5 bases). CDR3 length: 16 residues. Trimming cost V 5 bases and J 2 bases, with 13 bases left between them. Germline CDR1 and CDR2: MNHNY and SVGAGI (reference sequence). The DNA of the CDR3 is TGTGCCAGCAGTGCAGGGAAATCGACTGGGGCCAACGTCCTGACTTTC. Amino acid sequence: CASSAGKSTGANVLTF.

This chain links TRBV4-1 with TRBJ2-7; 10 bases line up with TRBD2. From germline, CDR1 is MGHRA and CDR2 YSYEKL. The CDR3 length is 16 residues. After removal of 1 base from V and 4 bases from J, the junction contained 7 bases not matched to a gene. The CDR3 bases are TGCGCCAGCAGCCAAGGGCTAGCGGGAGTTGAGTACGAGCAGTACTTC. Protein sequence: CASSQGLAGVEYEQYF.

The chain uses TRBV6-1 and TRBJ2-5; TRBD2 aligns across 11 bases. This CDR3 is built from 14 residues. From germline, CDR1 is MNHNS and CDR2 SASEGT. Trimming at V came to 4 bases and at J to 4 bases, leaving 2 bases not matched to a gene. This CDR3 is CASSALAGVETQYF. In nucleotides, the CDR3 is TGTGCCAGCAGTGCACTAGCGGGGGTAGAGACCCAGTACTTC.

V and J are TRBV10-3 and TRBJ2-7; TRBD2 aligns across 11 bases. V lost 6 bases, J lost 2 bases, and 6 bases stayed unmatched. CDR3 length equals 15 residues. Per germline, CDR1 ENHRY and CDR2 SYGVKD. The CDR3 loop reads CAIRVAGGTAYEQYF. The CDR3, as DNA: TGTGCCATCAGGGTAGCGGGGGGGACAGCCTACGAGCAGTACTTC.

The genes are TRBV18 and TRBJ1-5, with 7 bases aligning to TRBD1. The CDR3 length is 15 residues. Germline values: CDR1 KGHSH, CDR2 LQKENI. J lost 6 bases, V lost 3 bases, and 8 bases had no gene match. CDR3 nucleotide sequence: TGTGCCAGCTCACCCACGGACAGGTTTCCTCAGCCCCAGCATTTT. Protein: CASSPTDRFPQPQHF.

The CDR3 region has the DNA TGTGCCAGCAGTTACGCTACTAGCGGGAGTTACGAGCAGTACTTC. Translated, it gives CASSYATSGSYEQYF. The genes are TRBV6-2 or TRBV6-3 and TRBJ2-7; 11 positions agree with TRBD2. This CDR3 has 15 residues. After removal of 2 bases from V and 4 bases from J, the junction contained 4 bases not matched to a gene. Germline V gives CDR1 MNHEY, CDR2 SVGEGT.

The CDR3 DNA is TGTGCCACCAGTGACCGACAGCCAGATACGCAGTATTTT. This encodes CATSDRQPDTQYF. This chain joins TRBV24-1 and TRBJ2-3, with D possibly TRBD1 on 5 matching bases. The germline V and J ends were trimmed by 4 bases and 4 bases, with 8 bases remaining between them. This CDR3 comprises 13 residues. The germline gives CDR1 KGHDR, CDR2 SFDVKD.

The chain links TRBV3-1 to TRBJ1-5; D call uncertain. The CDR3 is made up of 14 amino acids. In germline, CDR1 is LGHDT, CDR2 YNNKEL (reference sequence). The V and J ends lost 1 base and 4 bases respectively, with 8 bases between them. The CDR3 nucleotides read TGTGCCAGCAGCCAAGGACGGAATAATCAGCCCCAGCATTTT. It yields the protein CASSQGRNNQPQHF. Based on the CDR3 plus reference TRBV3-1 and TRBJ1-5, the full variable domain is DTAVSQTPKYLVTQMGNDKSIKCEQNLGHDTMYWYKQDSKKFLKIMFSYNNKELIINETVPNRFSPKSPDKAHLNLHINSLELGDSAVYFCASSQGRNNQPQHFGDGTRLSIL.

This chain uses TRBV7-2 with TRBJ2-3; the match to TRBD1 covers 7 bases. The V and J ends lost 2 bases and 6 bases, in that order; junction bases with no gene match: 2. CDR1 and CDR2 from the germline V gene are SGHTA and FQGNSA. The CDR3 totals 13 residues. For the CDR3, the DNA is TGTGCCAGCAGCTTAAGGGGGCAGGATACGCAGTATTTT. This sequence encodes CASSLRGQDTQYF.

The chain employs TRBV25-1 and TRBJ2-7; no clear D gene. This CDR3 is built from 12 residues. Per the germline V gene, CDR1 is MGHDK and CDR2 is SYGVNS. Deletions cut 4 bases from V and 4 bases from J, with 8 bases between. The CDR3 region has the DNA TGTGCCAGCAGTGTCGATGGGTACGAGCAGTACTTC. It yields the protein CASSVDGYEQYF.